This TCR beta chain was sequenced during a study of cytomegalovirus exposure and HLA in healthy donors. Regarding the study as a whole: Researchers reported in a later analysis that a missense DCLRE1C variant was tied to TCR beta V- and J-gene trimming. HLA-A and HLA-B allele assignments for most subjects were reportedly predicted accurately using TCR beta sequences.

Primers: 60 Vbeta forward and 13 Jbeta reverse. TCRdb keeps only in-frame clones here, not all; method: immunoSEQ multiplex PCR. Here the sample spans 150,000 or so clones, approximately 80% being singletons. A word on this clone: Its specificity is not known.

With 1 base removed from V and 2 bases from J, the gap between germline ends came to 11 bases. This CDR3 comprises 15 residues. Germline CDR1 MNHNS, CDR2 SASEGT. This TCR was recovered from a man aged 30 to 39 in good health and CMV-seropositive. The V gene is TRBV6-1, the J gene TRBJ1-2; D gene unclear. Sequenced input: PBMCs. The CDR3 DNA reads TGTGCCAGCAGTGAAGGAACTGCGACAAACTATGGCTACACCTTC. It specifies CASSEGTATNYGYTF.